This T cell receptor beta chain was obtained from a study of identical twins. Regarding the study as a whole: Alpha sequences that were out-of-frame and twin-shared showed an excess of low generation probability. Fewer insertions were carried by abundant cord blood beta clonotypes, but none was seen in memory repertoires.

A word on this clonotype: Antigen unknown.

V trimming: 4 bases; J trimming: 2 bases; junction bases outside the gene matches: 4. The CDR3 loop spans 15 amino acids. Germline CDR1 and CDR2: SGHRS and YFSETQ. Healthy Caucasians made up all donors. A single record per CDR3 protein comes from TCRdb applying MiXCR to the 5' RACE reads. This table has about 900,000 distinct CDR3 sequences, 12% appearing once. The same sample was also used in a study of yellow fever vaccine responses in identical twins.

Sequenced: PBMCs. The J gene is TRBJ2-2, the V gene TRBV5-1, with TRBD1 matching over 8 bases. This receptor was identified in a woman aged 18 to 35 in good health. The CDR3 sequence: CASSEGQANTGELFF. CDR3 bases: TGCGCCAGCAGCGAGGGACAGGCTAACACCGGGGAGCTGTTTTTT.